These T cell receptor beta chains were read from a single sample in a study of cytomegalovirus exposure and HLA in healthy donors. The data were produced by immunoSEQ multiplex PCR, yet TCRdb's version contains in-frame clones alone and is incomplete. The table has roughly 120,000 clones, roughly 73% seen once; the top ten hold 4.5% to 5%. Sequences were obtained from PBMCs. The receptors stem from a man in his 60s in good health and CMV-seropositive. Both conserved end residues are part of each CDR3. A D gene is named only where the DNA matches it firmly. Size values are once, few and many counts, or a class for expanded clones, and some rows have none.

TRBV15	-	-	TRBJ2-2	CATSSLNVESTGELFF	TGTGCCACCAGCAGCCTCAACGTGGAGAGCACCGGGGAGCTGTTTTTT
TRBV2	-	few	TRBJ1-4	CASRKISVNEKLFF	TGTGCCAGCAGGAAAATCAGTGTAAACGAAAAACTGTTTTTT
TRBV19	-	-	TRBJ1-2	CASSHGGGGGYTF	TGTGCCAGTAGCCATGGGGGGGGCGGTGGCTACACCTTC
TRBV5-6	TRBD1	-	TRBJ2-7	CASSLPTGWYEQYF	TGTGCCAGCAGCCTACCGACAGGGTGGTACGAGCAGTACTTC
TRBV7-9	TRBD1	-	TRBJ1-1	CASSLDSGGRTEAFF	TGTGCCAGCAGCTTAGACTCAGGGGGTAGGACTGAAGCTTTCTTT
TRBV6-5	-	-	TRBJ2-3	CANHQTASTDTQYF	TGTGCCAACCATCAGACAGCCTCCACAGATACGCAGTATTTT
TRBV5-1	-	-	TRBJ1-4	CASSSKGGTTNEKLFF	TGCGCCAGCAGCTCAAAGGGAGGAACAACTAATGAAAAACTGTTTTTT
TRBV20-1	-	-	TRBJ1-2	CSATENYGYTF	TGCAGTGCTACCGAGAACTATGGCTACACCTTC
TRBV16	-	-	TRBJ2-7	CASSLTGWQATYEQYF	TGTGCCAGCAGTCTCACGGGGTGGCAGGCGACCTACGAGCAGTACTTC
TRBV5-5	TRBD1	-	TRBJ1-1	CASSLEQGRTEAFF	TGTGCCAGCAGCTTGGAACAGGGGAGGACTGAAGCTTTCTTT
TRBV5-1	-	-	TRBJ2-1	CASSLARTSTYNEQFF	TGCGCCAGCAGCTTGGCCAGGACAAGCACCTACAATGAGCAGTTCTTC
TRBV15	-	once	TRBJ1-6	CATSRDNDGRSPLHF	TGTGCCACCAGCAGAGATAACGACGGGAGATCACCCCTCCACTTT
TRBV7-9	-	-	TRBJ1-6	CASSPTGSPLHF	TGTGCCAGCAGCCCGACAGGATCACCCCTCCACTTT